These 19 T cell receptor beta chains were all obtained from the same sample, sequenced in a study of blood T cell repertoires in COVID-19. The repertoire was sequenced with immunoSEQ multiplex PCR; TCRdb's copy has only in-frame clones and lacks some. The sample shows approximately 78,000 clones, roughly 88% of them seen only once. Input material: peripheral blood. These receptors all come from a man aged 45-60 years with acute or convalescent COVID-19.

The chain uses TRBV3-1 (or the pseudogene TRBV3-2) and TRBJ2-7; TRBD2 might be the D (7 bases). Germline-derived CDR1 and CDR2 are LGHDT and YNNKEL (reference sequence). The CDR3 contains 16 residues. Trimming removed 1 base at V and 4 bases at J, with 17 bases between. CDR3 sequence reads: CASSQAWGGAGYEQYF. The DNA of the CDR3 is TGTGCCAGCAGCCAAGCTTGGGGGGGGGCCGGGTACGAGCAGTACTTC.

The chain has TRBV9 and TRBJ2-5, with 10 bases identical to TRBD2. The germline V gene has CDR1 SGDLS and CDR2 YYNGEE. V was clipped by 1 base and J by 5 bases; unmatched bases: 5. The CDR3 extends over 15 amino acids. The CDR3 spells CASSVWGLATETQYF. In nucleotides, the CDR3 is TGTGCCAGCAGCGTATGGGGACTAGCGACGGAGACCCAGTACTTC.

The V call is TRBV7-9, the J call TRBJ1-1; D not resolved. The CDR3 extends over 12 amino acids. Germline lookup yields CDR1 SEHNR and CDR2 FQNEAQ (reference sequence). V was clipped by 5 bases and J by 3 bases, with 7 bases between them. Written as DNA, the CDR3 is TGTGCCAGCAGCCACACGTACACTGAAGCTTTCTTT. This gives the protein CASSHTYTEAFF.

J is TRBJ1-1 and V is TRBV3-1 (or the pseudogene TRBV3-2), with D possibly being TRBD1 (6 bases). CDR1 LGHDT and CDR2 YNNKEL come from the germline V gene (reference sequence). The CDR3 contains 15 residues. Deletions cut 3 bases from V and 8 bases from J, with 19 bases between. CDR3 in DNA: TGTGCCAGCAGCCAGAAATCCTACCGGACAGCCGAAGCTTTCTTT. Its protein product is CASSQKSYRTAEAFF.

The chain combines TRBV3-1 (or the pseudogene TRBV3-2) with TRBJ1-2, with 7 bases identical to TRBD1. V lost 1 base to trimming and J lost 2 bases; unmatched junction nucleotides: 4. Germline CDR1 and CDR2: LGHDT and YNNKEL (reference sequence). The CDR3 covers 15 residues. The CDR3 nucleotides are TGTGCCAGCAGCCAAGGCCCGACAGGGAACTATGGCTACACCTTC. This encodes CASSQGPTGNYGYTF.

The V call is TRBV25-1, the J call TRBJ2-1, with 13 bases that match TRBD2. CDR1 MGHDK and CDR2 SYGVNS come from the germline V gene. The CDR3 is 15 residues long. The V segment lost 3 bases and the J segment 4 bases; nucleotides outside the gene matches: 0. The CDR3 loop reads CASSEGLAGYNEQFF. DNA of the CDR3: TGTGCCAGCAGTGAGGGACTAGCGGGATACAATGAGCAGTTCTTC.

The chain links TRBV5-5 to TRBJ2-5, with 7 bases that match TRBD2. Per the germline V gene, CDR1 is SGHKS and CDR2 is YYEKEE (reference sequence). Trimming removed 2 bases from V and 0 bases from J; junction bases left unmatched: 4. This CDR3 is built from 15 residues. CDR3 coding DNA: TGTGCCAGCAGCTTATTTGGGGGGGACCAAGAGACCCAGTACTTC. Translated, it gives CASSLFGGDQETQYF. Supplemented by reference TRBV5-5 and TRBJ2-5, the full variable domain reads DAGVTQSPTHLIKTRGQQVTLRCSPISGHKSVSWYQQVLGQGPQFIFQYYEKEERGRGNFPDRFSARQFPNYSSELNVNALLLGDSALYLCASSLFGGDQETQYFGPGTRLLVL.

V usage is TRBV6-5 and J usage is TRBJ1-2, with D hard to call. V lost 4 bases and J 2 bases, leaving 11 bases between the germline ends. The CDR3 spans 14 residues. The germline gives CDR1 MNHEY, CDR2 SVGAGI. The DNA of the CDR3 is TGTGCCAGCAGTTCGGGATTAGGGAACTATGGCTACACCTTC. This sequence encodes CASSSGLGNYGYTF.

The rearrangement links TRBV30 to TRBJ1-1; D may be TRBD1 (6 bases). Germline CDR1 and CDR2: GTSNPN and SVGIG (reference sequence). This CDR3 comprises 15 residues. V was cut by 0 bases and J by 1 base, with 12 bases left in between. CDR3 sequence: CAWSVRLGGNTEAFF. In DNA, the CDR3 is TGTGCCTGGAGTGTACGTTTAGGGGGGAACACTGAAGCTTTCTTT. Based on the CDR3 plus reference TRBV30 and TRBJ1-1, the full variable domain is SQTIHQWPATLVQPVGSPLSLECTVEGTSNPNLYWYRQAAGRGLQLLFYSVGIGQISSEVPQNLSASRPQDRQFILSSKKLLLSDSGFYLCAWSVRLGGNTEAFFGQGTRLTVV.

This chain connects TRBV7-2 to TRBJ1-5, with 9 bases identical to TRBD1. The CDR3 is 17 amino acids. Germline V CDR1 and CDR2: SGHTA, FQGNSA. J gave up 8 bases and V 5 bases, and 16 bases lay outside the gene matches. The CDR3 DNA reads as TGTGCCAGCAGCCCAACAGGGGGCGCATTGGGCGGGGAGCCCCAGCATTTT. This codes for CASSPTGGALGGEPQHF. Supplemented by reference TRBV7-2 and TRBJ1-5, the full variable domain reads GAGVSQSPSNKVTEKGKDVELRCDPISGHTALYWYRQSLGQGLEFLIYFQGNSAPDKSGLPSDRFSAERTGGSVSTLTIQRTQQEDSAVYLCASSPTGGALGGEPQHFGDGTRLSIL.

V is TRBV3-1 (or the pseudogene TRBV3-2) and J is TRBJ2-5; perhaps TRBD2 as D (6 bases). This CDR3 spans 16 amino acids. V lost 4 bases and J 5 bases, leaving 20 bases between the germline ends. Germline-derived CDR1 and CDR2 are LGHDT and YNNKEL (reference sequence). CDR3 nucleotides: TGTGCCAGCAGCCTCCTAAGAGGCGGGGAGCGGGAGACCCAGTACTTC. It translates to CASSLLRGGERETQYF.

The genes are TRBV7-3 and TRBJ2-7; 7 nucleotides align to TRBD2. In germline, CDR1 is SGHTA, CDR2 FQGTGA. Trimming took 2 bases from V and 2 from J; bases not matched to a gene: 3. CDR3 size: 14 residues. Written as DNA, the CDR3 is TGTGCCAGCAGCTTAGGCGGACTAGCCTACGAGCAGTACTTC. Translation: CASSLGGLAYEQYF.

The chain carries TRBV25-1 and TRBJ1-1, with D hard to call. V was cut by 7 bases and J by 1 base, with 10 bases left in between. CDR1 is MGHDK, CDR2 SYGVNS, per germline. The CDR3 runs to 13 residues. CDR3 amino acids: CASTRVGNTEAFF. The CDR3 DNA sequence: TGTGCCAGCACTCGGGTTGGGAACACTGAAGCTTTCTTT.

The genes are TRBV20-1 and TRBJ1-1; the D gene is possibly TRBD1 (6 bases). This CDR3 has 11 amino acids. Germline CDR1 DFQATT, CDR2 SNEGSKA (reference sequence). V lost 3 bases to trimming and J lost 8 bases, with 10 bases between them. In DNA form, the CDR3 reads TGCAGTGCTAGGGACAGCTTCGAAGCTTTCTTT. This translates into CSARDSFEAFF.

This clone has a single count. The chain carries TRBV2 and TRBJ2-7, with 9 bases aligning to TRBD1. Germline CDR1 is SNHLY and CDR2 is FYNNEI. CDR3 size: 14 residues. Germline trimming cut 4 bases from V and 2 bases from J; bases unmatched to any gene: 3. The CDR3 loop is CASSATGGTYEQYF. In DNA, the CDR3 is TGTGCCAGCAGTGCGACAGGGGGGACCTACGAGCAGTACTTC. The variable domain in full, completed from reference TRBV2 and TRBJ2-7, reads EPEVTQTPSHQVTQMGQEVILRCVPISNHLYFYWYRQILGQKVEFLVSFYNNEISEKSEIFDDQFSVERPDGSNFTLKIRSTKLEDSAMYFCASSATGGTYEQYFGPGTRLTVT.

V gene TRBV5-6 combines with J gene TRBJ1-1; D not certain. V was cut by 1 base and J by 2 bases, with 9 bases left in between. Looked up from germline, CDR1 is SGHDT and CDR2 is YYEEEE. The CDR3 extends over 14 amino acids. The CDR3 region is CASSLLADNTEAFF. CDR3 in DNA: TGTGCCAGCAGCTTGTTGGCGGATAACACTGAAGCTTTCTTT.

V is TRBV11-3 and J is TRBJ1-1; 9 positions match TRBD1. The CDR3 runs 15 residues. Trimming at V came to 1 base and at J to 4 bases, leaving 4 bases not matched to a gene. Germline CDR1 and CDR2: SGHNT and YENEEA. CDR3 loop: CASSLGGTGTTEAFF. The CDR3 DNA is TGTGCCAGCAGCTTAGGGGGGACAGGGACCACTGAAGCTTTCTTT.

This clone has more than one count but fewer than ten. The chain carries TRBV5-6 and TRBJ1-3, with D possibly TRBD1 on 5 matching bases. The V end lost 0 bases, the J end lost 0 bases, and 13 bases lay between the germline ends. The CDR3 contains 17 residues. Germline assignment: CDR1 SGHDT and CDR2 YYEEEE. The CDR3 nucleotides are TGTGCCAGCAGCTTGGGGTTCCAGGGCTTCTCTGGAAACACCATATATTTT. Translated: CASSLGFQGFSGNTIYF. The full variable domain, completed using reference TRBV5-6 and TRBJ1-3, is DAGVTQSPTHLIKTRGQQVTLRCSPKSGHDTVSWYQQALGQGPQFIFQYYEEEERQRGNFPDRFSGHQFPNYSSELNVNALLLGDSALYLCASSLGFQGFSGNTIYFGEGSWLTVV.

DNA for the CDR3: TGTGCCAGCAGCCCAATCACCGGGGAGCTGTTTTTT. It is translated as CASSPITGELFF. This chain links TRBV3-1 (or the pseudogene TRBV3-2) with TRBJ2-2; no definite D call. The germline CDR1 and CDR2 sequences are LGHDT and YNNKEL (reference sequence). This CDR3 has 12 residues. Trimming took 4 bases from V and 4 from J, leaving 4 bases between them.